One sample yielded the 20 T cell receptor beta chains listed below, sequenced in a study of T cells after yellow fever vaccination. TCRdb reanalysed the 5' RACE reads using MiXCR and keeps one entry per CDR3 protein. The sample records about 340,000 distinct CDR3 sequences, around 13% being singletons. Here the sequenced sample was CD4+ T cells sorted from PBMCs, taken 15 days after the yellow fever booster vaccination. These receptors all stem from a man between 18 and 29 years old who received the YFV17D yellow fever vaccine.

The gene calls are TRBV5-4 and TRBJ1-2; D may be TRBD1 (5 bases). Germline CDR1 is SGHNT and CDR2 is YYREEE (reference sequence). This CDR3 is 13 amino acids long. V was shortened by 2 bases and J by 7 bases, with 12 bases between the two germline ends. CDR3 in DNA: TGTGCCAGCAGCTTAGCAGGGTGGTCTGGCTACACCTTC. This gives the protein CASSLAGWSGYTF.

This clonotype was picked up a small number of times. This sequence joins TRBV11-2 and TRBJ1-2, with D maybe TRBD1 (6 bases). The CDR3 runs to 15 residues. V was cut by 4 bases and J by 4 bases, with 16 bases left in between. CDR1 is SGHAT and CDR2 is FQNNGV in the germline V gene. The CDR3 is CASSSPPQGFYGYTF. In DNA form, the CDR3 reads TGTGCCAGCAGCTCACCCCCCCAGGGGTTCTATGGCTACACCTTC.

This clonotype was recorded at least ten times. The chain has TRBV5-1 and TRBJ2-7, with D possibly TRBD1 on 5 matching bases. V was trimmed by 0 bases and J by 3 bases, leaving 10 bases between them. CDR1 and CDR2 from the germline V gene are SGHRS and YFSETQ. The CDR3 sequence is 14 residues long. The DNA for the CDR3 is TGCGCCAGCAGCTTGGGGGCAGGGTACTACGAGCAGTACGTC. Protein product: CASSLGAGYYEQYV.

This chain links TRBV20-1 with TRBJ2-4; D call uncertain. Per the germline V gene, CDR1 is DFQATT and CDR2 is SNEGSKA (reference sequence). The ends were cut back, 0 bases at V and 6 bases at J, with 9 bases in the middle. This CDR3 contains 13 residues. The CDR3 DNA is TGCAGTGCTAGAGATCTGCCGCGAAACATTCAGTACTTC. This encodes CSARDLPRNIQYF.

V and J are TRBV5-1 and TRBJ1-5; tentatively, D is TRBD1 (5 bases). This CDR3 spans 15 amino acids. Trimming stripped 0 bases from V and 4 bases from J, with 11 bases between. The V gene's germline CDR1 is SGHRS and CDR2 YFSETQ. CDR3 sequence: CASSLEGTGNQPQHF. Here the CDR3 DNA reads TGCGCCAGCAGCTTGGAGGGGACGGGGAATCAGCCCCAGCATTTT.

V gene TRBV6-5 combines with J gene TRBJ2-2; D is uncertain. The CDR3 runs to 15 residues. Between the trimmed V and J ends, which lost 2 bases and 2 bases, there was a span of 9 bases. Germline V gene data show CDR1 as MNHEY and CDR2 as SVGAGI. The CDR3 here is CASSYVGTNTGELFF. The CDR3 DNA reads TGTGCCAGCAGTTACGTGGGCACCAACACCGGGGAGCTGTTTTTT.

The sample holds a few counts of this clonotype. This rearrangement joins TRBV6-4 to TRBJ1-2; no clear D gene. V was trimmed by 0 bases and J by 8 bases, leaving 13 bases between them. The CDR3 contains 14 residues. Germline values: CDR1 MRHNA, CDR2 SNTAGT. The CDR3 nucleotides read TGTGCCAGCAGTGACTCCGGAGGGAGAAGGGGCTACACCTTC. Its translation is CASSDSGGRRGYTF.

J is TRBJ2-7 and V is TRBV28; D is perhaps TRBD2 (6 bases). The V and J ends lost 7 bases and 4 bases respectively, with 14 bases between them. The CDR3 totals 13 residues. Germline V gene sequence: CDR1 MDHEN, CDR2 SYDVKM. The CDR3 sequence: CASTMGSGYEQYV. The CDR3 nucleotides are TGTGCCAGCACTATGGGTAGCGGTTACGAGCAGTACGTC.

The V gene is TRBV6-1, the J gene TRBJ1-3, with D uncertain. This CDR3 has 14 residues. Germline V gene sequence: CDR1 MNHNS, CDR2 SASEGT. V gave up 7 bases and J gave up 0 bases, with 10 bases separating them. The CDR3 region has the DNA TGTGCCAGCACAAGACTCAGCTCTGGAAACACCATATATTTT. Its protein product is CASTRLSSGNTIYF.

J is TRBJ1-2 and V is TRBV9; no firm D call. V shed 0 bases and J shed 7 bases, with 10 bases lying between them. Per the germline V gene, CDR1 is SGDLS and CDR2 is YYNGEE. This CDR3 has 13 residues. CDR3 loop: CASSVESSGGYTF. DNA of the CDR3: TGTGCCAGCAGCGTAGAAAGCTCTGGTGGCTACACCTTC.

This clonotype was found a few times. The chain recombines TRBV2 with TRBJ2-2; TRBD2 agrees at 13 bases. V gave up 8 bases and J gave up 0 bases; unmatched junction bases: 6. The CDR3 extends over 17 amino acids. Germline values: CDR1 SNHLY, CDR2 FYNNEI. In DNA form, the CDR3 reads TGTGCCAGCTCCAGACTAGCGGGGGGCGCGAACACCGGGGAGCTGTTTTTT. It is translated as CASSRLAGGANTGELFF.

This clonotype was found many times. The chain recombines TRBV5-1 with TRBJ2-7; D possibly matches TRBD1 or TRBD2 (5 bases each). The CDR3 extends over 13 amino acids. Deletions cut 6 bases from V and 2 bases from J, with 12 bases between. From germline, CDR1 is SGHRS and CDR2 YFSETQ. CDR3 sequence: CASTGTHTYEQYV. The CDR3 bases are TGCGCCAGCACTGGGACGCATACCTACGAGCAGTACGTC.

The V call is TRBV19, the J call TRBJ2-5, with TRBD1 identical over 8 bases. CDR3 length equals 14 residues. The V gene's germline CDR1 is LNHDA and CDR2 SQIVND (reference sequence). Losses at the gene ends were 5 bases for V and 2 bases for J; bases not matched to a gene: 4. The DNA of the CDR3 is TGTGCCAGTAGTGCGGACAGGGCTCAAGAGACCCAGTACTTC. Translated: CASSADRAQETQYF.

This clonotype was seen a handful of times. The V and J genes are TRBV7-9 and TRBJ2-7; D is perhaps TRBD1 (6 bases). From germline, CDR1 is SEHNR and CDR2 FQNEAQ (reference sequence). The CDR3 contains 12 residues. V was trimmed by 7 bases and J by 6 bases, leaving 13 bases between them. CDR3 sequence reads: CASTSARGEQYV. CDR3 DNA sequence: TGTGCCAGCACCTCAGCCAGGGGCGAGCAGTACGTC.

This clonotype was seen only a few times. The junction departs from the called germline gene at one end, perhaps through a read error. The rearrangement joins TRBV12-3 or TRBV12-4 to TRBJ2-3; 7 bases line up with TRBD2. This CDR3 is built from 13 residues. The CDR3 DNA follows: TGTGCCAGCAGTTCGCCGGATGGGAGGGCAGAGGATTTT. Protein: CASSSPDGRAEDF.

This clonotype has at least ten counts. The rearrangement uses TRBV25-1 and TRBJ1-4, with no clear D. This CDR3 comprises 13 residues. V lost 6 bases to trimming and J lost 8 bases, with 13 bases between them. Germline V gene sequence: CDR1 MGHDK, CDR2 SYGVNS. The CDR3 sequence: CASRRRVREKLFF. The CDR3 nucleotides read TGTGCCAGCAGACGGAGGGTACGAGAAAAACTGTTTTTT.

There are a few counts of this clonotype. The rearrangement joins TRBV6-5 to TRBJ2-1; no reliable D call. The V end lost 2 bases, the J end lost 3 bases, and 5 bases lay between the germline ends. The CDR3 is made up of 13 amino acids. Germline CDR1 reads MNHEY; CDR2 reads SVGAGI. CDR3 residues: CASSYRRYNEQFF. The CDR3 bases are TGTGCCAGCAGTTACCGGCGCTACAATGAGCAGTTCTTC.

This clonotype turned up a few times. The chain recombines TRBV6-5 with TRBJ2-3; possible D gene TRBD1, 6 bases. The CDR3 is 16 residues long. Germline CDR1 reads MNHEY; CDR2 reads SVGAGI. The V end lost 0 bases, the J end lost 3 bases, and 13 bases lay between the germline ends. CDR3 region: CASSYSKGVGTDTQYF. CDR3 nucleotide sequence: TGTGCCAGCAGTTACTCGAAGGGGGTTGGAACAGATACGCAGTATTTT.

This clonotype came up a few times. The rearrangement joins TRBV5-1 to TRBJ2-5; no clear D. V lost 1 base and J lost 2, with 9 bases in between. The length of the CDR3 is 14 residues. Germline V lookup: CDR1 SGHRS, CDR2 YFSETQ. The chain's CDR3 is CASSLMGSQETQYF. The DNA of the CDR3 is TGCGCCAGCAGCTTGATGGGATCACAAGAGACCCAGTACTTC. Full variable domain (rest looked up from reference TRBV5-1 and TRBJ2-5): KAGVTQTPRYLIKTRGQQVTLSCSPISGHRSVSWYQQTPGQGLQFLFEYFSETQRNKGNFPGRFSGRQFSNSRSEMNVSTLELGDSALYLCASSLMGSQETQYFGPGTRLLVL.

This clonotype has more than one count but fewer than ten. V usage is TRBV27 and J usage is TRBJ2-1; D not resolved. Germline V gene data show CDR1 as MNHEY and CDR2 as SMNVEV (reference sequence). V was shortened by 6 bases and J by 4 bases, with 10 bases between the two germline ends. CDR3 size: 13 residues. CDR3 amino acids: CASSDQKYNEQFF. CDR3 DNA: TGTGCCAGCAGCGACCAGAAATACAATGAGCAGTTCTTC.